This TCR beta chain was captured by sequencing in a study of spatial heterogeneity in lung cancer. Broader study findings: Expanded tumor TCRs that were ubiquitous appeared in blood more at resection than follow-up.

TCR cDNA molecules each had a unique molecular identifier. One entry per CDR3 protein, called by TCRdb with MiXCR from the 5' RACE reads. The table lists around 24,000 distinct CDR3 sequences, roughly 7% of them singletons, with roughly an eighth in the top ten. Concerning this clonotype: Its antigen remains unknown.

The CDR3 runs to 16 residues. V lost 0 bases to trimming and J lost 0 bases, with 14 bases between them. Germline V gene sequence: CDR1 DFQATT, CDR2 SNEGSKA (reference sequence). Documented time point: sample taken at primary tumor resection. Extraction of whole RNA from tumor, nontumor lung or frozen PBMC preceded unsorted sequencing. Samples were donated by 72 untreated early-stage non-small cell lung cancer patients. Sequencing was performed on PBMCs, taken at surgery. The chain combines TRBV20-1 with TRBJ1-1, with D possibly matching TRBD1 (6 bases). The clonotype originates from a male donor with early-stage non-small cell lung cancer. Written as DNA, the CDR3 is TGCAGTGCTAGAGATGGGGGGCGCTACATGAACACTGAAGCTTTCTTT. Translation gives CSARDGGRYMNTEAFF.